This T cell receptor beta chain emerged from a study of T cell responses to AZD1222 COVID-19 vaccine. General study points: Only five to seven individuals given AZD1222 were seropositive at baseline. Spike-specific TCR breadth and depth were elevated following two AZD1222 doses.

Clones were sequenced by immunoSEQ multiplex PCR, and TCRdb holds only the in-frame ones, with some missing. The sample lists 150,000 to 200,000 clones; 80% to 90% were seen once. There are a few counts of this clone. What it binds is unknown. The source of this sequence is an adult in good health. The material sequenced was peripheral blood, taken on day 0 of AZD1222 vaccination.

Here the CDR3 DNA reads TGTGCCAGCAGCCCAAGGGACAGCTTACTAGCGGGGGGGCCGGACGACACAGATACGCAGTATTTT. Translated, it gives CASSPRDSLLAGGPDDTDTQYF. The genes are TRBV7-8 and TRBJ2-3; the match to TRBD2 covers 13 bases. V lost 5 bases and J lost 2; bases outside the gene matches: 22. CDR1 SGHVS and CDR2 FQNEAQ come from the germline V gene. The CDR3 length is 22 residues.